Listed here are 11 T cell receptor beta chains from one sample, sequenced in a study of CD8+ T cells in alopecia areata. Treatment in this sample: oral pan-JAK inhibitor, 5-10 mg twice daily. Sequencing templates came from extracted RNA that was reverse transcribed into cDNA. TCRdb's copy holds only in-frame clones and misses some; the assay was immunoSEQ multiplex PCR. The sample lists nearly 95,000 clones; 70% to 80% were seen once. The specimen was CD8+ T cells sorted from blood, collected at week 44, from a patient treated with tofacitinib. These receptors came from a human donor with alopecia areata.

In nucleotides, the CDR3 is TGTGCCAGTAGCACCTGGGACGGTCTAATGAACACTGAAGCTTTCTTT. It translates to CASSTWDGLMNTEAFF. The chain couples TRBV19 to TRBJ1-1; the D gene is possibly TRBD1 (5 bases). The CDR3 covers 16 residues. Per germline, CDR1 LNHDA and CDR2 SQIVND (reference sequence). V was trimmed by 6 bases and J by 0 bases, leaving 17 bases between them.

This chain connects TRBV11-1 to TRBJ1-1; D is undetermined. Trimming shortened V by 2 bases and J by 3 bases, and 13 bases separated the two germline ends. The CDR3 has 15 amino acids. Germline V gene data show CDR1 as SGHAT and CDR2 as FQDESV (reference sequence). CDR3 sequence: CASSLYRGGDTEAFF. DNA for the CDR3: TGTGCCAGCAGCTTATATCGTGGAGGAGACACTGAAGCTTTCTTT.

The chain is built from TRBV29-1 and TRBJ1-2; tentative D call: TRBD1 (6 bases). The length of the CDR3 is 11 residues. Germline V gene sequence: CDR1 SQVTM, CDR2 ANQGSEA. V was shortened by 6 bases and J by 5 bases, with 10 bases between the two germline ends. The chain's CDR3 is CSVEGGYGYTF. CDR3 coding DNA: TGCAGCGTGGAGGGGGGTTATGGCTACACCTTC.

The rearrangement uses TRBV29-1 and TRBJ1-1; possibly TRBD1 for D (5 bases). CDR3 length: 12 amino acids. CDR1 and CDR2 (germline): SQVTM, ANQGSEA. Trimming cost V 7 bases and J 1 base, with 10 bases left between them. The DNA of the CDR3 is TGCAGCGCGATAACAGGGAACACTGAAGCTTTCTTT. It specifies CSAITGNTEAFF.

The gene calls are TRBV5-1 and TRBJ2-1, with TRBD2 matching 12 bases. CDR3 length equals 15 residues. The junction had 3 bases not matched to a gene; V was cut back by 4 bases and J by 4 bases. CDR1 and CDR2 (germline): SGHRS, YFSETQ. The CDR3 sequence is CASSPSGGAYNEQFF. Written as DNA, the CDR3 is TGCGCCAGCAGCCCTAGCGGGGGGGCGTACAATGAGCAGTTCTTC. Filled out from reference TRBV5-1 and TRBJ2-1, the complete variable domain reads KAGVTQTPRYLIKTRGQQVTLSCSPISGHRSVSWYQQTPGQGLQFLFEYFSETQRNKGNFPGRFSGRQFSNSRSEMNVSTLELGDSALYLCASSPSGGAYNEQFFGPGTRLTVL.

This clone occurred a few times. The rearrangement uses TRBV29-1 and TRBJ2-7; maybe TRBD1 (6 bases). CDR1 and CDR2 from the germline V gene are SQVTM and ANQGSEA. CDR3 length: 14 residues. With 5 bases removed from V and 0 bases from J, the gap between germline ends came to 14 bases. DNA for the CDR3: TGCAGCGTTACAGGGAGCCAATACTCCTACGAGCAGTACTTC. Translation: CSVTGSQYSYEQYF.

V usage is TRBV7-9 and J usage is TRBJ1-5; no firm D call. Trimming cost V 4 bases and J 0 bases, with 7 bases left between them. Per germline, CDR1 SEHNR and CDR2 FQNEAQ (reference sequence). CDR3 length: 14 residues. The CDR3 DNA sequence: TGTGCCAGCAGCTCGGACGTTAGCAATCAGCCCCAGCATTTT. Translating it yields CASSSDVSNQPQHF.

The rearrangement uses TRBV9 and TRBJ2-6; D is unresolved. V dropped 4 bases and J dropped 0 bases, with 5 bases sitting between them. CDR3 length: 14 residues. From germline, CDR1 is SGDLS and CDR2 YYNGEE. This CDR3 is CASSPNSGANVLTF. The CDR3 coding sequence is TGTGCCAGCAGCCCTAACTCTGGGGCCAACGTCCTGACTTTC.

The CDR3: CASSPFSGVNNEQFF. In DNA form, the CDR3 reads TGTGCCAGCAGCCCCTTTAGCGGGGTAAACAATGAGCAGTTCTTC. This chain links TRBV9 with TRBJ2-1, with TRBD2 matching over 8 bases. The length of the CDR3 is 15 residues. With 4 bases clipped from V and 5 bases from J, the junction kept 8 bases outside the gene matches. CDR1 is SGDLS, CDR2 YYNGEE, per germline.

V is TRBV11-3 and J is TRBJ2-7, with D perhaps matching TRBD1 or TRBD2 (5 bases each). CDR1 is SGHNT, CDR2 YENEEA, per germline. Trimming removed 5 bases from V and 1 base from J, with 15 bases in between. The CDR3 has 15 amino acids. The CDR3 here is CASSRRDGNSYEQYF. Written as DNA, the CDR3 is TGTGCCAGCAGCCGACGGGACGGCAATTCCTACGAGCAGTACTTC.

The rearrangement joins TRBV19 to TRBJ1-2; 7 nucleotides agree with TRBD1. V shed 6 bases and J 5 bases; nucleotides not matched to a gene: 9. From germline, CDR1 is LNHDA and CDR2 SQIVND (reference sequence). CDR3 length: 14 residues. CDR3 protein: CASSPRLTGYGYTF. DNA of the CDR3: TGTGCCAGTAGCCCCCGTTTGACAGGGTATGGCTACACCTTC.